This T cell receptor beta chain was identified in a study of OX40 agonist ivuxolimab in advanced cancers. Study context: Cancers in dose escalation were hepatocellular, melanoma, renal cell and head and neck.

The CDR3 is 16 residues long. V was pared by 7 bases and J by 7 bases, with 25 bases between. CDR1 and CDR2 (germline): SGHTA, FQGNSA. Profiled with immunoSEQ multiplex PCR; TCRdb holds only in-frame clones, not every one. The sample has around 41,000 clones, roughly 91% seen once; the top ten hold under 0.7%. Regarding this clone: Its matching antigen is unknown.

Study conclusions and caveats: At doses 0.1 to 3.0 mg/kg, CD4+ and CD8+ clones expanded.

This sequence was found in an adult with an advanced solid tumor such as melanoma, head and neck, liver or kidney cancer. The chain combines TRBV7-2 with TRBJ2-5; D may be TRBD2 (5 bases). The sequencing used CD4+ or CD8+ T cells sorted from blood, collected in a trial of the OX40 agonist ivuxolimab. CDR3 loop: CASTQPGGGSRGTQYF. The DNA of the CDR3 is TGTGCCAGCACCCAACCCGGCGGCGGATCACGGGGGACCCAGTACTTC.